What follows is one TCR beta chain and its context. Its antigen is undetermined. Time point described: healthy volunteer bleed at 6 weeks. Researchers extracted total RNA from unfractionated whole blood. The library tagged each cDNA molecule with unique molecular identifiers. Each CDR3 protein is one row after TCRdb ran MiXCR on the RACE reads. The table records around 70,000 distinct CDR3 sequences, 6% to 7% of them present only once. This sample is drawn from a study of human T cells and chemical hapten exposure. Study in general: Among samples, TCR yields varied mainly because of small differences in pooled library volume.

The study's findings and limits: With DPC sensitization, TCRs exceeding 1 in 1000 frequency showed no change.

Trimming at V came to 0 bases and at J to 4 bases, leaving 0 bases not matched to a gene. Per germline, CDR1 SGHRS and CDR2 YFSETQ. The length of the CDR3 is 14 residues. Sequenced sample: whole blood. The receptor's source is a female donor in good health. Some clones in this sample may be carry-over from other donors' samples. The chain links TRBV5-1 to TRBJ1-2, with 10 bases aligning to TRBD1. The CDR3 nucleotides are TGCGCCAGCAGCTTGGGACAGGGGGCCTATGGCTACACCTTC. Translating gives CASSLGQGAYGYTF. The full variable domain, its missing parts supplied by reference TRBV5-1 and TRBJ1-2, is KAGVTQTPRYLIKTRGQQVTLSCSPISGHRSVSWYQQTPGQGLQFLFEYFSETQRNKGNFPGRFSGRQFSNSRSEMNVSTLELGDSALYLCASSLGQGAYGYTFGSGTRLTVV.